These T cell receptor beta chains were read from a single sample in a study of blood T cell repertoires in COVID-19. Clones were sequenced by immunoSEQ multiplex PCR, and TCRdb holds only the in-frame ones, with some missing. The sample has some 150,000 clones; 70% to 90% are singletons. The specimen sequenced was peripheral blood. These receptor sequences come from a man between 65 and 79 years old with acute or convalescent COVID-19. Both conserved end residues are trimmed from each CDR3.

j_gene: TRBJ2-5; v_gene: TRBV24-1; CDR3aa: ATSAGGLAGETQY
j_gene: TRBJ2-1; v_gene: TRBV10-3; CDR3aa: AIRPAGGGGGDGEQF
j_gene: TRBJ1-1; v_gene: TRBV18; CDR3aa: ASSPYRTNTEAF
j_gene: TRBJ2-1; v_gene: TRBV19; CDR3aa: ASSIERTSGRNEQF
j_gene: TRBJ2-5; v_gene: TRBV6-2/TRBV6-3; CDR3aa: ASSLWTGKETQY
j_gene: TRBJ2-1; v_gene: TRBV5-4; CDR3aa: ASSPGLNIAGGPGEQF
j_gene: TRBJ1-1; v_gene: TRBV7-3; CDR3aa: ASSIGQGAGSEAF
j_gene: TRBJ1-5; v_gene: TRBV5-1; CDR3aa: ASSSTTGVQPQH
j_gene: TRBJ2-1; v_gene: TRBV7-6; CDR3aa: ASSLGSSVYNEQF
j_gene: TRBJ1-3; v_gene: TRBV7-2; CDR3aa: ASSLVRAGNTIY
j_gene: TRBJ1-3; v_gene: TRBV5-1; CDR3aa: ASSLAGTGLTGNTIY
j_gene: TRBJ2-7; v_gene: TRBV4-1; CDR3aa: ASSQASGTGQYEQY
j_gene: TRBJ2-7; v_gene: TRBV6-5; CDR3aa: ASSYKGEGAYEQY
j_gene: TRBJ1-6; v_gene: TRBV28; CDR3aa: ASSRTSGVYNSPLH
j_gene: TRBJ2-5; v_gene: TRBV6-4; CDR3aa: ASSVQGGETQY
j_gene: TRBJ1-4; v_gene: TRBV28; CDR3aa: ASSSPRQGLNEKLF
j_gene: TRBJ2-5; v_gene: TRBV27; CDR3aa: ASSLAGFGETQY
j_gene: TRBJ1-5; v_gene: TRBV10-2; CDR3aa: ASSEGRNQPQH
j_gene: TRBJ2-7; v_gene: TRBV3-1/TRBV3-2; CDR3aa: ASSQVGHSYEQY
j_gene: TRBJ1-1; v_gene: TRBV30; CDR3aa: AGTAGVENTEAF
j_gene: TRBJ2-1; v_gene: TRBV7-3; CDR3aa: ASSPRTSASYNEQF
j_gene: TRBJ2-5; v_gene: TRBV5-4; CDR3aa: ASSLGGQGQTQY
j_gene: TRBJ2-1; v_gene: TRBV19; CDR3aa: ASSTTSGSSYEQF
j_gene: TRBJ2-7; v_gene: TRBV6-5; CDR3aa: ASSLTTTSYEQY
j_gene: TRBJ2-3; v_gene: TRBV6-6; CDR3aa: ASRRTSGRLPDTQY
j_gene: TRBJ1-5; v_gene: TRBV19; CDR3aa: ASSILTGHDQPQH
j_gene: TRBJ2-3; v_gene: TRBV30; CDR3aa: AWSVGLAGADTQY
j_gene: TRBJ2-3; v_gene: TRBV4-3; CDR3aa: ASSRTGGFTDTQY
j_gene: TRBJ2-5; v_gene: TRBV19; CDR3aa: ASSIDRGPQETQY
j_gene: TRBJ2-2; v_gene: TRBV2; CDR3aa: ASSHGRNTGELF
j_gene: TRBJ1-1; v_gene: TRBV18; CDR3aa: ASSTHPPGLLGTEAF
j_gene: TRBJ2-1; v_gene: TRBV11-3; CDR3aa: ASSPGLAGGNEQF
j_gene: TRBJ1-3; v_gene: TRBV27; CDR3aa: ASSKSLSGNTIY
j_gene: TRBJ2-7; v_gene: TRBV30; CDR3aa: AWSVRAQGGEQY
j_gene: TRBJ1-2; v_gene: TRBV27; CDR3aa: ASSLDRDYGYT
j_gene: TRBJ1-4; v_gene: TRBV18; CDR3aa: ASSQTGTGDITTNEKLF
j_gene: TRBJ2-1; v_gene: TRBV3-1/TRBV3-2; CDR3aa: ASSQDAGERFNEQF
j_gene: TRBJ1-4; v_gene: TRBV5-1; CDR3aa: ASSLGVTGRSEKLF
j_gene: TRBJ2-3; v_gene: TRBV24-1; CDR3aa: ATSDRDSLGDTQY
j_gene: TRBJ1-4; v_gene: TRBV5-1; CDR3aa: ASSFDRGYEKLF
j_gene: TRBJ2-1; v_gene: TRBV11-1; CDR3aa: ASSLGRENQNEQF
j_gene: TRBJ2-2; v_gene: TRBV14; CDR3aa: ASSQIQGNGELF
j_gene: TRBJ2-7; v_gene: TRBV15; CDR3aa: ATSRALGRATEEQY
j_gene: TRBJ2-3; v_gene: TRBV6-6; CDR3aa: ASSSNMGTDTQY